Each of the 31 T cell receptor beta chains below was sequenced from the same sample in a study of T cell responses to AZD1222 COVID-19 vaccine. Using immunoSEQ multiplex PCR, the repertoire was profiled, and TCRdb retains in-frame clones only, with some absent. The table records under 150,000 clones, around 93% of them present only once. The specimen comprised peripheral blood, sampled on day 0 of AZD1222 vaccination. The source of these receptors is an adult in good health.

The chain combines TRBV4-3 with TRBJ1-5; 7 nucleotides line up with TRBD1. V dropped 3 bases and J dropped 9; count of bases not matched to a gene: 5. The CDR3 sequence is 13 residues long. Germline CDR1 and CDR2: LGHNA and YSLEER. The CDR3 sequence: CASSQGRDRPQHF. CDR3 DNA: TGCGCCAGCAGCCAGGGACGGGACAGGCCCCAGCATTTT.

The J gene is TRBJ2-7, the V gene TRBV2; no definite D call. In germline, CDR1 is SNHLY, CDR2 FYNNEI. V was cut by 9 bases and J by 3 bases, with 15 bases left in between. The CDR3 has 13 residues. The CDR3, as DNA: TGTGCCAGTTGTGAAGTGTCTCGCTACGAGCAGTACTTC. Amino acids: CASCEVSRYEQYF.

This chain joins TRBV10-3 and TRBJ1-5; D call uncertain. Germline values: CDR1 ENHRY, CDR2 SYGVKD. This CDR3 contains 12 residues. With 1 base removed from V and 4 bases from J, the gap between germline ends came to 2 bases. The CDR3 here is CAISELNQPQHF. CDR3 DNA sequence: TGTGCCATCAGTGAGTTGAATCAGCCCCAGCATTTT.

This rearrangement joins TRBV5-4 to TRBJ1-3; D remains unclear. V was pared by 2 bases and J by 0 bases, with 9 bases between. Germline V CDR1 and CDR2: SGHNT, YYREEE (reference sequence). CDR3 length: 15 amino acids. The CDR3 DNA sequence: TGTGCCAGCAGCTTTATAGGAAACTCTGGAAACACCATATATTTT. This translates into CASSFIGNSGNTIYF.

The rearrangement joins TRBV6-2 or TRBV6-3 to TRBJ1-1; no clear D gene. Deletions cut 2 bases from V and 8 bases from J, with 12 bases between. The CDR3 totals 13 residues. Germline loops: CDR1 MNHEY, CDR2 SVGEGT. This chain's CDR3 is CASSYPLPQEAFF. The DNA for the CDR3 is TGTGCCAGCAGTTACCCCCTCCCCCAGGAAGCTTTCTTT.

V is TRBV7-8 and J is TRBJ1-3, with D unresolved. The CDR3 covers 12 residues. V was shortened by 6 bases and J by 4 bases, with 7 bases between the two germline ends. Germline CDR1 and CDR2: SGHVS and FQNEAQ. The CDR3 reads CASSGGGNTIYF. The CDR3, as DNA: TGTGCCAGCAGTGGCGGAGGAAACACCATATATTTT.

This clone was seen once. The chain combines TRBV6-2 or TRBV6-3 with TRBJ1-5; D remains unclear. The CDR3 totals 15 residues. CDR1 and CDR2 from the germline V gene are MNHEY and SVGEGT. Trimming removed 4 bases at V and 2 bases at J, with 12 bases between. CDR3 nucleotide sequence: TGTGCCAGCAGTTGGGGTAATCGGGGCAATCAGCCCCAGCATTTT. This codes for CASSWGNRGNQPQHF.

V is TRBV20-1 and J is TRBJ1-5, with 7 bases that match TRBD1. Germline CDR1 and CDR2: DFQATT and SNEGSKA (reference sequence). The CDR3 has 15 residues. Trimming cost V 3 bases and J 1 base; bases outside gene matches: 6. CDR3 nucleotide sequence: TGCAGTGCTAGTGCCGGGACAGAGAGCAATCAGCCCCAGCATTTT. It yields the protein CSASAGTESNQPQHF.

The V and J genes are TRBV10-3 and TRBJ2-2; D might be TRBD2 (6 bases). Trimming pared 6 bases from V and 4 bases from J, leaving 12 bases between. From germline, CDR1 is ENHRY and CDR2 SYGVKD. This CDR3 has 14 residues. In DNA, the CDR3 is TGTGCCATCAGGCCCCTGGGAGGCACCGGGGAGCTGTTTTTT. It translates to CAIRPLGGTGELFF.

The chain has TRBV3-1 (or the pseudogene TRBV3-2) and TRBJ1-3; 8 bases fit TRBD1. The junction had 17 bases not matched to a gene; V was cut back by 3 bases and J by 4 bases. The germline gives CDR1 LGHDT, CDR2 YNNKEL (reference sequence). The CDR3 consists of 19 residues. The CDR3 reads CASSHPRQRTGTLGNTIYF. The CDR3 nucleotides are TGTGCCAGCAGCCACCCCCGCCAAAGGACAGGGACTCTCGGAAACACCATATATTTT.

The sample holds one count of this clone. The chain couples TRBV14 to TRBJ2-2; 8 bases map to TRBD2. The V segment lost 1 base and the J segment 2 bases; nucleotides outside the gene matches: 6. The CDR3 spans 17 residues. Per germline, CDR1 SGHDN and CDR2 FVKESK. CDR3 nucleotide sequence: TGTGCCAGCAGCCAAGTTGTAGCGGGGTTCAACACCGGGGAGCTGTTTTTT. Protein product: CASSQVVAGFNTGELFF. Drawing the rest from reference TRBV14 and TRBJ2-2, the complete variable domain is EAGVTQFPSHSVIEKGQTVTLRCDPISGHDNLYWYRRVMGKEIKFLLHFVKESKQDESGMPNNRFLAERTGGTYSTLKVQPAELEDSGVYFCASSQVVAGFNTGELFFGEGSRLTVL.

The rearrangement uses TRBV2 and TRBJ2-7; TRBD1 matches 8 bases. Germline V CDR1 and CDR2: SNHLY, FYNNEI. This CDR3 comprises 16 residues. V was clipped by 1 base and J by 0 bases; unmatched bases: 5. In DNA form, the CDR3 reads TGTGCCAGCAGTGAAGGGGACAGGTTCTCCTCCTACGAGCAGTACTTC. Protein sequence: CASSEGDRFSSYEQYF.

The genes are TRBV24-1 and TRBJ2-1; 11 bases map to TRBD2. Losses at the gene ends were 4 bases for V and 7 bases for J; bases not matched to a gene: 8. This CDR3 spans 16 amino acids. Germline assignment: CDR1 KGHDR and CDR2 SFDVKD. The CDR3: CATSDRIAGGLNEQFF. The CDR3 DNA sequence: TGTGCCACCAGTGACCGGATAGCGGGGGGGCTAAATGAGCAGTTCTTC.

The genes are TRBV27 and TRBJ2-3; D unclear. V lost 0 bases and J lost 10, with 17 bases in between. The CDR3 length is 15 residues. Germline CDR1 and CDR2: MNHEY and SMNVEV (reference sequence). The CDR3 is CASSLSPTIGRSQYF. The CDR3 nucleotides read TGTGCCAGCAGTTTATCCCCCACCATAGGCCGATCGCAGTATTTT.

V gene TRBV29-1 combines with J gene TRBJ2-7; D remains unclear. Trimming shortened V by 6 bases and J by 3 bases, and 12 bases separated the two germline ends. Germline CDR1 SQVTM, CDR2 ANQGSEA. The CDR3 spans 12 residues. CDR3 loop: CSVELEGYEQYF. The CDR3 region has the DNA TGCAGCGTCGAACTGGAAGGCTACGAGCAGTACTTC.

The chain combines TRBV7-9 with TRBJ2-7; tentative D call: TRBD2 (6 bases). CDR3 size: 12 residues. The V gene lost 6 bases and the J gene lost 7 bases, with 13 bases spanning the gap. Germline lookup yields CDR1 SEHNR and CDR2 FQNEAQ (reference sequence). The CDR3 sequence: CASRQMRGEQYF. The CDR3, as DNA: TGTGCCAGCAGGCAAATGCGGGGAGAGCAGTACTTC.

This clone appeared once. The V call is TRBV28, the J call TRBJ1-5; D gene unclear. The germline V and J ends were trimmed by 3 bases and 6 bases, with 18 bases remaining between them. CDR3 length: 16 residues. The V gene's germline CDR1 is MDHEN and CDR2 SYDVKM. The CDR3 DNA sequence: TGTGCCAGCAGTTTCGGAGGAGTAGTTACTGGTCAGCCCCAGCATTTT. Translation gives CASSFGGVVTGQPQHF.

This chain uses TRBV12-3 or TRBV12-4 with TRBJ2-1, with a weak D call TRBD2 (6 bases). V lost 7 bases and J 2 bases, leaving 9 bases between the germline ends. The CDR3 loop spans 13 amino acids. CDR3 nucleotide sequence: TGTGCCAGCACCAGGAGGGCCTACAATGAGCAGTTCTTC. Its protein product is CASTRRAYNEQFF.

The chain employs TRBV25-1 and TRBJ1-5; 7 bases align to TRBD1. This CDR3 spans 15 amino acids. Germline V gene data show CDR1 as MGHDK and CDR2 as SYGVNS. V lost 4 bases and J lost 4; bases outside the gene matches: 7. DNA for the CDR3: TGTGCCAGCAGTGGCTCGGGACAGCCGAATCAGCCCCAGCATTTT. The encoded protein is CASSGSGQPNQPQHF.

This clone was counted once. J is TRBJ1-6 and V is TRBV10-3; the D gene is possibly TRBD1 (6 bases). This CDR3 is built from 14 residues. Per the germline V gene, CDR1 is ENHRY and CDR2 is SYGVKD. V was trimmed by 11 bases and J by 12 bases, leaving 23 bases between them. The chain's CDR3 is CASRDTHPIEPLHF. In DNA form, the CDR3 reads TGTGCCTCCCGGGACACCCACCCGATCGAACCCCTCCACTTT.

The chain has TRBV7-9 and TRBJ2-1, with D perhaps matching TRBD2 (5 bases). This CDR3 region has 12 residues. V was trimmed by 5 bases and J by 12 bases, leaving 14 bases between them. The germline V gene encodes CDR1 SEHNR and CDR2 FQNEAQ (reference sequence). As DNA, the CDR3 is TGTGCCAGCAGCCTCCAAGACGAGGGGCAGTTCTTC. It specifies CASSLQDEGQFF.

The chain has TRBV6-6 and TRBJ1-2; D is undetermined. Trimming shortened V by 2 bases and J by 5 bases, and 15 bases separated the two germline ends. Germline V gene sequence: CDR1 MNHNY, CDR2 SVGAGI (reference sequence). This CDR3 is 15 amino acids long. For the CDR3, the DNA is TGTGCCAGCAGTTACCTCAGCCGAGATCGGTATGGCTACACCTTC. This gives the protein CASSYLSRDRYGYTF.

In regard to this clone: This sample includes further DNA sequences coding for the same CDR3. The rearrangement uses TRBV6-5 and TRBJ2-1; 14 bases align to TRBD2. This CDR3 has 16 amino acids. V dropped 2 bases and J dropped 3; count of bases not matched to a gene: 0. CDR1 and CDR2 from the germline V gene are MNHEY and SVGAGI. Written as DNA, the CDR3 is TGTGCCAGCAGTTACGGACTAGCGGGGGGCTACAATGAGCAGTTCTTC. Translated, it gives CASSYGLAGGYNEQFF.

CDR3 region: CASSIGGSGGSPLHF. CDR3 DNA sequence: TGTGCCAGTAGTATCGGGGGGTCAGGTGGATCACCCCTCCACTTT. The genes are TRBV19 and TRBJ1-6, with D perhaps TRBD1 (5 bases). Trimming pared 3 bases from V and 10 bases from J, leaving 16 bases between. The CDR3 contains 15 residues. Germline V CDR1 and CDR2: LNHDA, SQIVND (reference sequence).

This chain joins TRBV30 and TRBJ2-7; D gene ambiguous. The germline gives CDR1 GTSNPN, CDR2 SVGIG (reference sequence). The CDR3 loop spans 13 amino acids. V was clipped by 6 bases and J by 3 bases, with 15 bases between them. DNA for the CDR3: TGTGCCTGCTTACCCAAGGGCCTCTACGAGCAGTACTTC. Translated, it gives CACLPKGLYEQYF.

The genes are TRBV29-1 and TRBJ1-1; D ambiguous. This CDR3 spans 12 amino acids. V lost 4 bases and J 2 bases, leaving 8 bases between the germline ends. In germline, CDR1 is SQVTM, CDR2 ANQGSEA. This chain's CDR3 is CSVGQANTEAFF. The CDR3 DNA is TGCAGCGTTGGACAAGCTAACACTGAAGCTTTCTTT.

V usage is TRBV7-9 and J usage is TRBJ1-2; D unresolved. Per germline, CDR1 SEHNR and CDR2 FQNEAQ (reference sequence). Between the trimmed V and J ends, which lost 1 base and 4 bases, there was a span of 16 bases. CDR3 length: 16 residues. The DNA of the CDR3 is TGTGCCAGCAGCTTAGAGTTAGCCTTCTCCGGCTATGGCTACACCTTC. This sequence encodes CASSLELAFSGYGYTF.

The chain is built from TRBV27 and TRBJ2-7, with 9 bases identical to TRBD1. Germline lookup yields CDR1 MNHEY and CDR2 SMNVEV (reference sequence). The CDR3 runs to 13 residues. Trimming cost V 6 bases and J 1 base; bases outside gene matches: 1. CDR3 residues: CASSGQGSYEQYF. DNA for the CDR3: TGTGCCAGCAGCGGACAGGGGTCCTACGAGCAGTACTTC.

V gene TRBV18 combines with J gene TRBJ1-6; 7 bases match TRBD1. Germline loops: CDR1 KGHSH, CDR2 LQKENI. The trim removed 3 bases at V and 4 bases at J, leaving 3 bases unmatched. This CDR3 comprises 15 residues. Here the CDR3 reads CASSPTTGYNSPLHF. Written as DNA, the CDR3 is TGTGCCAGCTCACCGACGACAGGGTATAATTCACCCCTCCACTTT.

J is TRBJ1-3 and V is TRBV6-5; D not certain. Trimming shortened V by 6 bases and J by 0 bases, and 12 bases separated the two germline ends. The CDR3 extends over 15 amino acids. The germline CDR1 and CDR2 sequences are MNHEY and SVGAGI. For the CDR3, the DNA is TGTGCCAGCAGCTACCCACTCGGCTCTGGAAACACCATATATTTT. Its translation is CASSYPLGSGNTIYF.

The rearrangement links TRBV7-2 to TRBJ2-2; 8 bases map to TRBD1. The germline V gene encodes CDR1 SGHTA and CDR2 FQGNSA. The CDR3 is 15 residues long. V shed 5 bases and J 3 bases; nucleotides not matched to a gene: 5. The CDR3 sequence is CASSAHRGDTGELFF. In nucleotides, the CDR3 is TGTGCCAGCAGCGCGCACAGGGGGGACACCGGGGAGCTGTTTTTT.